The table lists the clone carrying this TCR beta chain with many counts. A UMI-containing oligonucleotide was joined by 3' ligation to the TCR cDNA template. This sample stems from a study of naive and memory T cell subsets. Germline CDR1 and CDR2: KGHSH and LQKENI. With 6 bases removed from V and 6 bases from J, the gap between germline ends came to 20 bases. The CDR3 covers 15 residues. The SP2 primer and nested alpha and beta constant region primers amplified ligated cDNA in four rounds. TCRdb re-called the 5' RACE reads through MiXCR, storing one row per CDR3 protein. The table includes about 59,000 distinct CDR3 sequences, approximately 8.5% detected once.

The sequence came from a female donor in good health. The chain couples TRBV18 to TRBJ1-2, with D perhaps matching TRBD1 (6 bases). The CDR3 sequence: CASSPIGTGLDGYTF. CDR3 DNA sequence: TGTGCCAGCTCGCCTATAGGAACAGGGTTGGATGGCTACACCTTC.